This entry lists 8 T cell receptor beta chains sequenced from one sample in a study of T cells in Graves' hyperthyroidism and ophthalmopathy. Amplified TCR beta CDR3 regions came from RNA transcripts. During a first-round RT-PCR of the TCR CDR3, the HTBI primer set was used. TCRdb analysed the multiplex PCR reads with MiXCR anew, one entry per CDR3 protein. The sample yields fewer than 450,000 distinct CDR3 sequences, about 16% seen once. Sequencing was performed on blood. The receptors were gathered from a woman aged 55-70 years with Graves' ophthalmopathy.

Worth noting for this clonotype: Given a much more abundant clone one base away, this may be a read error. This chain joins TRBV28 and TRBJ2-7, with TRBD2 identical over 7 bases. The germline gives CDR1 MDHEN, CDR2 SYDVKM. There are 15 residues in the CDR3. With V trimmed by 5 bases and J by 7 bases, 14 bases remained unmatched. Here the CDR3 DNA reads TGTGCCAGCAGTCCGTCTAGCGGACGACCGGGGGAGCAGTACTTC. Protein: CASSPSSGRPGEQYF.

V usage is TRBV20-1 and J usage is TRBJ2-2; perhaps TRBD2 as D (6 bases). Germline values: CDR1 DFQATT, CDR2 SNEGSKA (reference sequence). This CDR3 spans 15 amino acids. The germline V and J ends were trimmed by 0 bases and 6 bases, with 14 bases remaining between them. The CDR3 is CSAREVGRISGELFF. The CDR3, as DNA: TGCAGTGCTAGAGAAGTCGGGAGAATATCCGGGGAGCTGTTTTTT.

V is TRBV13 and J is TRBJ2-7; no clear D. Germline V CDR1 and CDR2: PRHDT, FYEKMQ (reference sequence). Trimming took off 0 bases at V and 13 bases at J, with 10 bases between the two ends. The CDR3 contains 11 residues. CDR3 sequence: CASSLGPIRYF. CDR3 coding DNA: TGTGCCAGCAGCTTAGGCCCGATCAGATACTTC.

This clonotype has only a few counts. The V gene is TRBV6-2 or TRBV6-3, the J gene TRBJ2-5, with D tentatively TRBD2 (6 bases). Per germline, CDR1 MNHEY and CDR2 SVGEGT. The CDR3 runs to 17 residues. V gave up 0 bases and J gave up 4 bases, with 18 bases separating them. The CDR3 DNA is TGTGCCAGCAGTTACTCGTCTCTCGAATACGGGGGAGAGACCCAGTACTTC. Residues: CASSYSSLEYGGETQYF.

The chain couples TRBV12-3 or TRBV12-4 to TRBJ2-1; 9 nucleotides align to TRBD2. Germline trimming cut 6 bases from V and 4 bases from J; bases unmatched to any gene: 4. This CDR3 spans 14 amino acids. CDR3 nucleotide sequence: TGTGCCAGCAGCGGGACTAGCTCTTACAATGAGCAGTTCTTC. Translation: CASSGTSSYNEQFF.

The chain links TRBV29-1 to TRBJ1-1, with TRBD1 identical over 8 bases. The CDR3 runs to 10 residues. The V gene's germline CDR1 is SQVTM and CDR2 ANQGSEA. J was trimmed by 8 bases and V by 7 bases; bases with no gene match: 3. CDR3 sequence (DNA): TGCAGCGGAGGACAGGGAGAAGCTTTCTTT. Translation: CSGGQGEAFF.

A remark on this clonotype: Mismatch with germline at one junction end may stem from a read error. The chain links TRBV6-5 to TRBJ2-5; TRBD1 aligns across 8 bases. Germline-derived CDR1 and CDR2 are MNHEY and SVGAGI. The CDR3 covers 15 residues. CDR3: CASSYSQGAGETQHF. The CDR3 DNA is TGTGCCAGCAGTTACTCGCAGGGGGCAGGAGAGACCCAGCACTTC.

In this sample, this clonotype turned up a few times. The J gene is TRBJ2-1, the V gene TRBV19, with 8 bases fitting TRBD1. Germline assignment: CDR1 LNHDA and CDR2 SQIVND (reference sequence). CDR3 size: 12 residues. Trimming at V came to 6 bases and at J to 9 bases, leaving 4 bases not matched to a gene. CDR3 amino acids: CASSNTGGEQFF. CDR3 nucleotides: TGTGCCAGTAGCAATACAGGGGGTGAGCAGTTCTTC.